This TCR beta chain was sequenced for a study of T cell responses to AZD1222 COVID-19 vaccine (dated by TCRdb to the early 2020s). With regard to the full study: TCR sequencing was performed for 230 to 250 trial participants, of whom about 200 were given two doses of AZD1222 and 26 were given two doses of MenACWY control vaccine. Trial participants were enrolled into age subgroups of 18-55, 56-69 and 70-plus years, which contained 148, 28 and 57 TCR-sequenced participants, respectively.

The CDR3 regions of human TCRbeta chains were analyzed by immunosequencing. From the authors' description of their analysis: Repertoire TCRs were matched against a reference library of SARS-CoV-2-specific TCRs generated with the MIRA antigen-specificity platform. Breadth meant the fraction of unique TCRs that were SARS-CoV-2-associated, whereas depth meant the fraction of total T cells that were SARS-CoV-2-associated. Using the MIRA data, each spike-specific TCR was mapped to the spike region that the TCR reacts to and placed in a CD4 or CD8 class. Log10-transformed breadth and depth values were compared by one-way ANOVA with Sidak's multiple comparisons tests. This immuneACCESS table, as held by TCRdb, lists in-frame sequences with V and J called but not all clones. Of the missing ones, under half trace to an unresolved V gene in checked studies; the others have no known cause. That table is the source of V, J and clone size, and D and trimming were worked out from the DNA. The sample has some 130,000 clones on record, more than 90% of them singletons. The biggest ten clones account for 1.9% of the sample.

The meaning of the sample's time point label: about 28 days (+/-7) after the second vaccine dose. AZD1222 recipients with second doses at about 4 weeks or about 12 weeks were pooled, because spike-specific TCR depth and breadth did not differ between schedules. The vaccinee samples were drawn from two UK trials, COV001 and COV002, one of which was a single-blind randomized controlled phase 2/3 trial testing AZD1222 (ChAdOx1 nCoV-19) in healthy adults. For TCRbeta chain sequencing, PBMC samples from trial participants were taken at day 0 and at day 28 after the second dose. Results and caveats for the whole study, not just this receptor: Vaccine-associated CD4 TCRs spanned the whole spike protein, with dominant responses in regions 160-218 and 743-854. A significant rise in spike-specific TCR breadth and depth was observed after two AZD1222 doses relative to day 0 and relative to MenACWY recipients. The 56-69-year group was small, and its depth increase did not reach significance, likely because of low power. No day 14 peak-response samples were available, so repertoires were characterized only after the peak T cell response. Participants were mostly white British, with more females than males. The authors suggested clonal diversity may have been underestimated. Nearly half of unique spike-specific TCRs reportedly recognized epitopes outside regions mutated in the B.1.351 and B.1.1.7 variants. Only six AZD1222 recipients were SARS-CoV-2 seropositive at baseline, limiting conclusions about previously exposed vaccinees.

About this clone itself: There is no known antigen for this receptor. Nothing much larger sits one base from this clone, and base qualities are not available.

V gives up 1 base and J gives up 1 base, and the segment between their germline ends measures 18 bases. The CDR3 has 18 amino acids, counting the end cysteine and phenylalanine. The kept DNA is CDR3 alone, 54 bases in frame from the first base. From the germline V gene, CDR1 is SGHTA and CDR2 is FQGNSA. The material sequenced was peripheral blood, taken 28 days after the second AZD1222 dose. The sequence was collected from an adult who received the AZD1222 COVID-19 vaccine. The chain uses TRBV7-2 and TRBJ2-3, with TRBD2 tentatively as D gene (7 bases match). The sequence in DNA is TGTGCCAGCAGCTTAGTAAGGGGGTCGGGGGGCCGCACAGATACGCAGTATTTT. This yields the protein CASSLVRGSGGRTDTQYF.